The 17 T cell receptor beta chains below all came from one sample that was sequenced in a study of cytomegalovirus exposure and HLA in healthy donors. Both 60 Vbeta primers and 13 Jbeta primers went into the PCR. This table comes from immunoSEQ multiplex PCR, and its TCRdb copy is limited to in-frame clones, with some not included. The sample consists of over 90,000 clones, approximately 77% of them appearing once. Sequenced sample: PBMCs. These receptors were obtained from a male donor in good health and CMV-seropositive.

The J gene is TRBJ2-2, the V gene TRBV7-3; tentative D call: TRBD2 (6 bases). The V gene lost 5 bases and the J gene lost 1 base, with 11 bases spanning the gap. The germline gives CDR1 SGHTA, CDR2 FQGTGA. The CDR3 runs to 15 residues. CDR3 nucleotides: TGTGCCAGCAGCAAGACTAGGGGGAACACCGGGGAGCTGTTTTTT. Translated, it gives CASSKTRGNTGELFF.

This rearrangement joins TRBV7-2 to TRBJ1-4; tentative D call: TRBD1 (5 bases). This CDR3 comprises 17 residues. CDR1 and CDR2 from the germline V gene are SGHTA and FQGNSA. V gave up 4 bases and J gave up 0 bases, with 15 bases separating them. The CDR3 loop is CASSWRSGGATNEKLFF. The CDR3, as DNA: TGTGCCAGCAGCTGGAGGTCGGGGGGGGCAACTAATGAAAAACTGTTTTTT.

J is TRBJ1-3 and V is TRBV6-5, with TRBD1 as a possible D gene (5 bases). The germline V gene encodes CDR1 MNHEY and CDR2 SVGAGI. V was shortened by 6 bases and J by 3 bases, with 12 bases between the two germline ends. The CDR3 totals 14 residues. CDR3 sequence: CASRAQGYGNTIYF. CDR3 nucleotides: TGTGCCAGCAGGGCGCAGGGTTATGGAAACACCATATATTTT.

V and J are TRBV5-6 and TRBJ2-7; unclear D gene. V lost 0 bases and J 5 bases, leaving 9 bases between the germline ends. The length of the CDR3 is 13 residues. Germline-derived CDR1 and CDR2 are SGHDT and YYEEEE. CDR3 sequence: CASSLGPTDEQYF. CDR3 DNA: TGTGCCAGCAGCTTGGGGCCTACAGACGAGCAGTACTTC.

This chain links TRBV4-3 with TRBJ1-2, with D maybe TRBD1 (6 bases). Trimming stripped 4 bases from V and 0 bases from J, with 9 bases between. The CDR3 sequence is 14 residues long. The germline gives CDR1 LGHNA, CDR2 YSLEER. The CDR3 sequence is CASSPDSTNYGYTF. The CDR3 region has the DNA TGCGCCAGCAGCCCGGACAGTACTAACTATGGCTACACCTTC.

The chain carries TRBV7-2 and TRBJ2-7, with D tentatively TRBD1 (6 bases). This CDR3 is built from 13 residues. Trimming shortened V by 4 bases and J by 6 bases, and 13 bases separated the two germline ends. Germline CDR1 SGHTA, CDR2 FQGNSA. The CDR3 sequence: CASSSQGQSEQYF. Written as DNA, the CDR3 is TGTGCCAGCAGCTCCCAGGGGCAGAGCGAGCAGTACTTC.

The chain joins TRBV12-5 to TRBJ1-1; TRBD1 aligns across 8 bases. The CDR3 has 15 residues. The ends lost 1 base at V and 2 bases at J; junction bases unmatched: 3. Germline V gives CDR1 LGHNT, CDR2 FRNRAP. In DNA form, the CDR3 reads TGTGCTAGTGGTTTGGGACAGGGGATAAACACTGAAGCTTTCTTT. It is translated as CASGLGQGINTEAFF.

A few counts support this clone. This chain joins TRBV4-2 and TRBJ1-1; D remains ambiguous. Looked up from germline, CDR1 is LGHNA and CDR2 is YNFKEQ. The CDR3 runs 14 residues. Trimming removed 1 base at V and 1 base at J, with 7 bases between. The CDR3 DNA is TGTGCCAGCAGCCAAGGACACCCGAACACTGAAGCTTTCTTT. This translates into CASSQGHPNTEAFF.

The gene calls are TRBV7-6 and TRBJ2-1, with 8 bases fitting TRBD2. With 2 bases clipped from V and 10 bases from J, the junction kept 10 bases outside the gene matches. Looked up from germline, CDR1 is SGHVS and CDR2 is FNYEAQ. The CDR3 covers 15 residues. CDR3: CASSLWSSAGEEQFF. The CDR3, as DNA: TGTGCCAGCAGCTTATGGTCATCAGCGGGAGAGGAGCAGTTCTTC.

This clone was recorded a few times. This sequence joins TRBV5-8 and TRBJ2-6; D may be TRBD2 (6 bases). Trimming pared 4 bases from V and 0 bases from J, leaving 11 bases between. Germline V gene data show CDR1 as SGHTS and CDR2 as YDEGEE. There are 16 residues in the CDR3. The CDR3 here is CASSRESNSGANVLTF. In DNA, the CDR3 is TGTGCCAGCAGCCGGGAGTCGAACTCTGGGGCCAACGTCCTGACTTTC.

This clone was seen more than once but under ten times. The chain has TRBV7-9 and TRBJ1-1, with TRBD1 matching 7 bases. The CDR3 spans 15 residues. Germline trimming cut 0 bases from V and 7 bases from J; bases unmatched to any gene: 8. The germline V gene has CDR1 SEHNR and CDR2 FQNEAQ (reference sequence). The CDR3 DNA follows: TGTGCCAGCAGCTTAGCACAGGGGATTAATATTGAAGCTTTCTTT. It encodes CASSLAQGINIEAFF. Supplemented by reference TRBV7-9 and TRBJ1-1, the full variable domain reads DTGVSQNPRHKITKRGQNVTFRCDPISEHNRLYWYRQTLGQGPEFLTYFQNEAQLEKSRLLSDRFSAERPKGSFSTLEIQRTEQGDSAMYLCASSLAQGINIEAFFGQGTRLTVV.

The chain is built from TRBV25-1 and TRBJ2-7, with TRBD2 matching over 10 bases. There are 15 residues in the CDR3. V was clipped by 5 bases and J by 2 bases; unmatched bases: 6. Germline V gene data show CDR1 as MGHDK and CDR2 as SYGVNS. As DNA, the CDR3 is TGTGCCAGCAGTCCCAGCCTAGCGGGAGCCTACGAGCAGTACTTC. Amino acid sequence: CASSPSLAGAYEQYF.

The rearrangement joins TRBV9 to TRBJ1-2, with no clear D. V was cut by 0 bases and J by 5 bases, with 14 bases left in between. Germline assignment: CDR1 SGDLS and CDR2 YYNGEE. The CDR3 totals 15 residues. CDR3 loop: CASSVDTGSGYGYTF. The CDR3 nucleotides read TGTGCCAGCAGCGTAGATACGGGGAGTGGGTATGGCTACACCTTC.

The chain carries TRBV28 and TRBJ1-2; 9 bases are a match to TRBD1. J lost 6 bases, V lost 2 bases, and 4 bases had no gene match. In germline, CDR1 is MDHEN, CDR2 SYDVKM. The length of the CDR3 is 14 residues. The CDR3 sequence is CASSLIGQGNGYTF. The CDR3 nucleotides are TGTGCCAGCAGTTTAATAGGACAGGGGAATGGCTACACCTTC.

This sequence joins TRBV11-3 and TRBJ2-7; 9 positions match TRBD1. The junction had 12 bases not matched to a gene; V was cut back by 5 bases and J by 4 bases. CDR1 is SGHNT and CDR2 is YENEEA in the germline V gene. CDR3 length equals 16 residues. CDR3 loop: CASSIPPGQGGYEQYF. CDR3 coding DNA: TGTGCCAGCAGCATACCCCCGGGACAGGGAGGTTACGAGCAGTACTTC.

This clone appeared a single time. The chain joins TRBV6-1 to TRBJ1-2, with 7 bases aligning to TRBD1. With 5 bases clipped from V and 2 bases from J, the junction kept 5 bases outside the gene matches. The CDR3 is 14 amino acids. Germline V gives CDR1 MNHNS, CDR2 SASEGT. CDR3 amino acids: CASSRQGPNYGYTF. CDR3 in DNA: TGTGCCAGCAGTCGACAGGGACCAAACTATGGCTACACCTTC.

This chain connects TRBV5-1 to TRBJ1-1, with a possible D match to TRBD1 (6 bases). Trimming removed 4 bases from V and 4 bases from J, with 17 bases in between. CDR3 size: 15 residues. CDR1 and CDR2 from the germline V gene are SGHRS and YFSETQ. CDR3 amino acids: CASSPGPGAGTEAFF. The CDR3 region has the DNA TGCGCCAGCAGCCCCGGCCCAGGGGCCGGCACTGAAGCTTTCTTT.